This T cell receptor (beta chain) was recovered during a study of patients and donors after allogeneic stem cell transplantation. TCRdb itself ran the RT-PCR reads through MiXCR, one entry per CDR3 protein. This table has 190,000 or so distinct CDR3 sequences, 38% appearing once. Germline V gene lookup returns CDR1 MGHDK and CDR2 SYGVNS. J lost 1 base, V lost 4 bases, and 13 bases had no gene match. The CDR3 sequence is 18 residues long. The sequenced sample was blood, either unsorted or a sorted T cell fraction (not recorded which). V gene TRBV25-1 combines with J gene TRBJ1-1, with 9 bases lining up with TRBD1. This TCR was sampled from a human donor who was either an allogeneic HSCT recipient or a stem cell or donor lymphocyte infusion donor (not recorded which). It is not recorded whose cells these are; they may come from a transplant donor. The CDR3 protein is CASSVTGGIWARNTEAFF. The CDR3 DNA reads as TGTGCCAGCAGTGTGACAGGGGGAATTTGGGCAAGGAACACTGAAGCTTTCTTT.